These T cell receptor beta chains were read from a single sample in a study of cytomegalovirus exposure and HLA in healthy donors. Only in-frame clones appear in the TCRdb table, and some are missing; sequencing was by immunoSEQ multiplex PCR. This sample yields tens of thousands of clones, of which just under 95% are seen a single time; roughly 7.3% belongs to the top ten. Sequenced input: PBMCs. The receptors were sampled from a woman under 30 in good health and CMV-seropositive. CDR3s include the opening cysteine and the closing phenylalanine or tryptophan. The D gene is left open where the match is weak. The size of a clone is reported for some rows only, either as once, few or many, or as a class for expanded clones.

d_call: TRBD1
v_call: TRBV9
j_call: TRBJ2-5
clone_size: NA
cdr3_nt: TGTGCCAGCAGCGTTGACGGGACAGGGGCTTTGGAGACCCAGTACTTC
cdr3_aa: CASSVDGTGALETQYF

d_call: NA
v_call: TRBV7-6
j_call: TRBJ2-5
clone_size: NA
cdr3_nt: TGTGCCAGCAGCTTAGAAGCAGGACAAGAGACCCAGTACTTC
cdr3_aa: CASSLEAGQETQYF

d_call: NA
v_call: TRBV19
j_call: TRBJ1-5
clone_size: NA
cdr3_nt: TGTGCCAGTAGTATAGGTGCAGGGCCGCAGCCCCAGCATTTT
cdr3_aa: CASSIGAGPQPQHF

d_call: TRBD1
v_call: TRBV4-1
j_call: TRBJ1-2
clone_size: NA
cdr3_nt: TGCGCCAGCAGCCAAGAAGGGGACAGGGGGGACTATGGCTACACCTTC
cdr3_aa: CASSQEGDRGDYGYTF

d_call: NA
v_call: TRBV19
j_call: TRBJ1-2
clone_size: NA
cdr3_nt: TGTGCCAGTATCTCAGGGTATGGCTACACCTTC
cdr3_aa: CASISGYGYTF

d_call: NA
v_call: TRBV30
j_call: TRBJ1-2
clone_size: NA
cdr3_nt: TGTGCCTGGAGCATAGGACAGACCCACTACACCTTC
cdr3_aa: CAWSIGQTHYTF

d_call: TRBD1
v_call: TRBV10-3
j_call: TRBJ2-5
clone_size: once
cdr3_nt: TGTGCCAGCACAGGGGGCGATCAAGAGACCCAGTACTTC
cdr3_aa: CASTGGDQETQYF

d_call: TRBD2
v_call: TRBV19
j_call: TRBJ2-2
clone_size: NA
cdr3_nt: TGTGCCAGTAGTATCCTAGGGCTAGCGGGAGGGCCCGGCACCGGGGAGCTGTTTTTT
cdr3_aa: CASSILGLAGGPGTGELFF

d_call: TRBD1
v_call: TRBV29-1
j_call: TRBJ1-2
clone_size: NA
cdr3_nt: TGCAGCGTTGAGAGGGGGCGCGGTGGCTACACCTTC
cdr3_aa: CSVERGRGGYTF

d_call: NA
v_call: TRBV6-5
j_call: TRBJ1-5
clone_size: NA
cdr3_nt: TGTGCCAGCAGTAAGGGGGTGGGTCAGCCCCAGCATTTT
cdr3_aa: CASSKGVGQPQHF

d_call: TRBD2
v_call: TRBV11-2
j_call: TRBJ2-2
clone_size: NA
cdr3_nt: TGTGCCAGCAGCCCCCCCCTGGGGCTAGCGGGACAGAACACCGGGGAGCTGTTTTTT
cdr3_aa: CASSPPLGLAGQNTGELFF

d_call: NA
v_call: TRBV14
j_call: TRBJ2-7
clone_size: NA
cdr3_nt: TGTGCCAGCAGCCAAGTTGTCGGGTTTGGCTACGAGCAGTACTTC
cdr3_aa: CASSQVVGFGYEQYF

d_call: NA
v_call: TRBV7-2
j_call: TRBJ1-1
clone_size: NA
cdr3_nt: TGTGCCAGCAGCACTAGACCTGTGGGGAACACTGAAGCTTTCTTT
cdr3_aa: CASSTRPVGNTEAFF

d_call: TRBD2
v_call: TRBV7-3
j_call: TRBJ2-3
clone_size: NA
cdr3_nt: TGTGCCAGCAGTTATACTAGCGGTAGCACAGATACGCAGTATTTT
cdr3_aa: CASSYTSGSTDTQYF

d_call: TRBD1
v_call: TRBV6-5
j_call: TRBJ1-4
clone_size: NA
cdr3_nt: TGTGCCAGCAGTTACTCGACGGGGGGGGGACAGAAACTGTTTTTT
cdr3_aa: CASSYSTGGGQKLFF

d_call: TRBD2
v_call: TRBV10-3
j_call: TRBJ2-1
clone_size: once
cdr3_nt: TGTGCCATCAGTGAGATGCTAGCGGGAGGTAATGAGCAGTTCTTC
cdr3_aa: CAISEMLAGGNEQFF

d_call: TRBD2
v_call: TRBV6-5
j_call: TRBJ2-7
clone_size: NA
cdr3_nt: TGTGCCACCAGGGCTAGCGGGAGCTACGAGCAGTACTTC
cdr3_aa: CATRASGSYEQYF

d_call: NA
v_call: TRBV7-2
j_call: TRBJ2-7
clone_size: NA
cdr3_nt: TGTGCCAGCAGCAACGTAGCCACCGGGTCCTACGAGCAGTACTTC
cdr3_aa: CASSNVATGSYEQYF

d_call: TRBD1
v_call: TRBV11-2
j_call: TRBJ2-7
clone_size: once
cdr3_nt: TGTGCCAGCAGCTTGGGACAGGGTAAGCAGTACTTC
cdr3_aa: CASSLGQGKQYF

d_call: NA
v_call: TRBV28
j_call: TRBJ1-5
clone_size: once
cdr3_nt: TGTGCCAGCAGTTTTCCCCTGAGAAGTCAGCCCCAGCATTTT
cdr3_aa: CASSFPLRSQPQHF

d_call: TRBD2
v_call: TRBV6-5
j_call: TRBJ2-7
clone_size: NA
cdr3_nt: TGTGCCAGCAGCCCGACTAGCGGGAACTACGAGCAGTACTTC
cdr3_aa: CASSPTSGNYEQYF

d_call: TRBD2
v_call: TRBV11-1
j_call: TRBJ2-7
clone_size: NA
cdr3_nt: TGTGCCAGCAGCCGACCCGGGACTAGCGGGACCTACGAGCAGTACTTC
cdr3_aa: CASSRPGTSGTYEQYF

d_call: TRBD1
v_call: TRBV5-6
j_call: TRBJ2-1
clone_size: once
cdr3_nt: TGTGCCAGCAGACACGGGACAGGTTTACTTGCGGTGAATGAGCAGTTCTTC
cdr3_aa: CASRHGTGLLAVNEQFF

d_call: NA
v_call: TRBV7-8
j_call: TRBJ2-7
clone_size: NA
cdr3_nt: TGTGCCAGCAGCTTATCCGTACTGCCCGGCGAGCAGTACTTC
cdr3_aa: CASSLSVLPGEQYF

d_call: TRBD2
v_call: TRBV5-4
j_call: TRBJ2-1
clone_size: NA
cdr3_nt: TGTGCCAGCAGCAGAACCGGGACTAGCGGGAGTTATGAGCAGTTCTTC
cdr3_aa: CASSRTGTSGSYEQFF

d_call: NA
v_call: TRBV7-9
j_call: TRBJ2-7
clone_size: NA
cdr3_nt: TGTGCCAGCAGCTCCACAGGATACGAGCAGTACTTC
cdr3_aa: CASSSTGYEQYF

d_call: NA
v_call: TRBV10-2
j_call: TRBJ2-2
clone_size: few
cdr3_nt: TGCGCCAGCACTCCGGGGACCGGGGAGCTGTTTTTT
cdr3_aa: CASTPGTGELFF

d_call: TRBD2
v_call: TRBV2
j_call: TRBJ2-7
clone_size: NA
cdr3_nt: TGTGCCACCCGGAGAGATGGCGGGGGCTCCTACGAGCAGTACTTC
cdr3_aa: CATRRDGGGSYEQYF

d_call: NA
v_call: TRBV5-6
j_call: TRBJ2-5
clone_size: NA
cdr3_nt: TGTGCCAGCAGCTTGGTGGGCTACCAAGAGACCCAGTACTTC
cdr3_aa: CASSLVGYQETQYF

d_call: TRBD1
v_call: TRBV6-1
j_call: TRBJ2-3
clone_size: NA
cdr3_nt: TGTGCCAGCGGCGGGGACAGGGGGCGATCAGATACGCAGTATTTT
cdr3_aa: CASGGDRGRSDTQYF

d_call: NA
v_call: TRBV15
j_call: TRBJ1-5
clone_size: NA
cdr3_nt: TGTGCCACCAGCTTCGGACTAGGTCAGCCCCAGCATTTT
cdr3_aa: CATSFGLGQPQHF

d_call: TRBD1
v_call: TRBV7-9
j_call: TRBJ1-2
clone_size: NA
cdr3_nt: TGTGCCAGCAGCTACGGACAGGGGGGACCTTATAATGGCTACACCTTC
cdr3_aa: CASSYGQGGPYNGYTF

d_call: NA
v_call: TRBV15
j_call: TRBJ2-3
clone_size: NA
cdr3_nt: TGTGCCACCAGCAGAGATTATGGGGCTCGGGTAGGGAGCACAGATACGCAGTATTTT
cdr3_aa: CATSRDYGARVGSTDTQYF

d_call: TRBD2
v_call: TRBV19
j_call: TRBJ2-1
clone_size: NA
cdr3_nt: TGTGCCAGTAGTTTGACTAGCGGGGGCCGACACTCCTACAATGAGCAGTTCTTC
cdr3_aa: CASSLTSGGRHSYNEQFF

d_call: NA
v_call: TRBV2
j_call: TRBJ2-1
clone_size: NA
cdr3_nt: TGTGCCAGCAGTGGGCGGGTAGCACGGGGTTACAATGAGCAGTTCTTC
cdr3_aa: CASSGRVARGYNEQFF

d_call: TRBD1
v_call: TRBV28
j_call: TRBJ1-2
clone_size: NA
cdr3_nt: TGTGCCAGCAGAGTAACAGGGGGCCGGAACTATGGCTACACCTTC
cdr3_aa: CASRVTGGRNYGYTF

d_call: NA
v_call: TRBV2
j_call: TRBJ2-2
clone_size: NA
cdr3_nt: TGTGCCAGCAGCCGCGCCGCCGGGGAGCTGTTTTTT
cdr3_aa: CASSRAAGELFF

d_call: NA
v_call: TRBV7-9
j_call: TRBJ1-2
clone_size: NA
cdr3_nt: TGTGCCAGCAGCTCTGAGACTGATGCGAATTTTAACTATGGCTACACCTTC
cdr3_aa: CASSSETDANFNYGYTF

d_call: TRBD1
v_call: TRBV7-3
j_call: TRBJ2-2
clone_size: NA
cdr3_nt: TGTGCCAGCAGCTTAAAGGCAGGGGGCCTGAACACCGGGGAGCTGTTTTTT
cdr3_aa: CASSLKAGGLNTGELFF

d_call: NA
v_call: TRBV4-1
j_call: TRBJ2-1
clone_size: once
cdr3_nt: TGCGCCAGCAAAGGACAGGAGCGGGGGTACAATGAGCAGTTCTTC
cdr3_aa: CASKGQERGYNEQFF

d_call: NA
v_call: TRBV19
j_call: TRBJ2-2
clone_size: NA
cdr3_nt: TGTGCCAGTAAACGTCAGTGGCAGAACACCGGGGAGCTGTTTTTT
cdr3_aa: CASKRQWQNTGELFF

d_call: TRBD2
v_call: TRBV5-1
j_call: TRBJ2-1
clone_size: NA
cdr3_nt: TGCGCCAGCAGCTTGGGTAGCGGGATCTTCCACAATGAGCAGTTCTTC
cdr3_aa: CASSLGSGIFHNEQFF

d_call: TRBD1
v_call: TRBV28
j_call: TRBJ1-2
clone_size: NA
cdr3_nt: TGTGCCAGCAGTTTAGGGGACAGGGGTTCTAGTGGCTACACCTTC
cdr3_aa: CASSLGDRGSSGYTF

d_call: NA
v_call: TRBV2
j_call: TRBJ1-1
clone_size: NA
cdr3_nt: TGTGCCAGCAGCCTTCTTGAAGCTTTCTTT
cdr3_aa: CASSLLEAFF

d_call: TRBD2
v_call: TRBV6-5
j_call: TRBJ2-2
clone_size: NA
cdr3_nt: TGTGCCAGCAGTTACGGCGGGAGTGCCGGGGAGCTGTTTTTT
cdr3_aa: CASSYGGSAGELFF

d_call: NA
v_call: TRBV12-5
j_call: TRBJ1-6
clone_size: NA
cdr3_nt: TGTGCTAGTCTTCCGAGGTGTGGGGACCTACCGCAACAGGGACTAGGAAGAAATTCACCCCTCCACTTT
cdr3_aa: CASLPRCGDLPQQGLGRNSPLHF

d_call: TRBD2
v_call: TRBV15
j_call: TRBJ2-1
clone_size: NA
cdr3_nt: TGTGCCACCAGCAGAGCAGCGGGAGGGGCAGCCAATGAGCAGTTCTTC
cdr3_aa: CATSRAAGGAANEQFF

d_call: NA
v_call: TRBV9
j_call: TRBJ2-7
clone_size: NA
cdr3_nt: TGTGCCAGCAGCCCCCTTCCGACAGGCGGGGAGCAGTACTTC
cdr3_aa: CASSPLPTGGEQYF

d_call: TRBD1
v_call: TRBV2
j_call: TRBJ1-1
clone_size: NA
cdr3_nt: TGTGCCAGCAGTGAAATAGCAGGGGGTAACACTGAAGCTTTCTTT
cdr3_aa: CASSEIAGGNTEAFF

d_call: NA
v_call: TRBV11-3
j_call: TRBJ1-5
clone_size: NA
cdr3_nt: TGTGCCAGCAGCTTAGGATCAGGGGCTCGGCAGCCCCAGCATTTT
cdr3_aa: CASSLGSGARQPQHF

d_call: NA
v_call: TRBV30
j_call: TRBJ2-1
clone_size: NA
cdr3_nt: TGTGCCTGGATTGGGGGGAGAAGTGGTAAGAATGAGCAGTTCTTC
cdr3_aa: CAWIGGRSGKNEQFF

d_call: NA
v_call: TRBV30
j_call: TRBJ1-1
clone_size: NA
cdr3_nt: TGTGCCTGGAGGACCGGGAGACGGGGCACTGAAGCTTTCTTT
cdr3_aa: CAWRTGRRGTEAFF

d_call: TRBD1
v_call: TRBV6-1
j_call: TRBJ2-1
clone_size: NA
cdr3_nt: TGTGCCAGCAACCTTAGACAGGGGGCTTACAATGAGCAGTTCTTC
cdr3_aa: CASNLRQGAYNEQFF